This paragraph covers one T cell receptor beta chain sequence. This sample stems from a study of blood T cell repertoires in COVID-19. Study details: The samples span acute and convalescent COVID-19 from the United States, Italy and Spain. From T cells, B-cell-depleted T cells, or PBMCs came the material, which was cDNA or gDNA.

Profiling relied on immunoSEQ multiplex PCR, and the TCRdb table lists in-frame clones only, not all of them. The repertoire consists of 150,000 to 200,000 clones, with around 91% occurring once and the leading ten covering approximately 0.77%. Two negative PCRs, clearance, or symptom resolution had been documented for recovered Cohort 3 donors. The source of this sequence is a woman aged 18-29 years who had recovered from COVID-19. The sample comprised PBMCs or T cells enriched from blood (not recorded which).

CDR3 nucleotide sequence: TGTGCCAGCAGCCCTCTGGGAGACGGAAACACCATATATTTT. Its translation: CASSPLGDGNTIYF. The chain links TRBV7-8 to TRBJ1-3; D is undetermined. Deletions cut 5 bases from V and 4 bases from J, with 12 bases between. Germline CDR1 reads SGHVS; CDR2 reads FQNEAQ. The CDR3 totals 14 residues.